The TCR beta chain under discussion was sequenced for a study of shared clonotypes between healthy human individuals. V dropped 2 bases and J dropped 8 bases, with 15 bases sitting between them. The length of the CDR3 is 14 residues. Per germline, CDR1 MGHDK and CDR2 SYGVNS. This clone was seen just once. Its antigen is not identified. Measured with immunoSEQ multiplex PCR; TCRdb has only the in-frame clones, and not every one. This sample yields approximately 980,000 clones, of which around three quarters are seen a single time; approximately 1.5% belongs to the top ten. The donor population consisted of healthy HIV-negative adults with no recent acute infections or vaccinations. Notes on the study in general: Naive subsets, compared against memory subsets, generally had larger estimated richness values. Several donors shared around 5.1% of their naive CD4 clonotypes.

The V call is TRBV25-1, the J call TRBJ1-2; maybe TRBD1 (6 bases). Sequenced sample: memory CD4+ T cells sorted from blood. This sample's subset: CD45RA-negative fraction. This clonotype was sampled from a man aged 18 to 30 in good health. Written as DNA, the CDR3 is TGTGCCAGCAGTGAAACAGGGCCGAGTGGCGGCTACACCTTC. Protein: CASSETGPSGGYTF.